The clone carrying this TCR beta chain was recorded a few times. No antigen is known for it. Researchers amplified the TCR beta CDR3 regions from RNA transcripts. HTBI primers were used for first-round RT-PCR of the TCR CDR3. In TCRdb, the multiplex PCR reads were re-called with MiXCR into one record per CDR3 protein. The table lists more than 500,000 distinct CDR3 sequences, approximately 15% of them singletons. This specimen belongs to a study of T cells in Graves' hyperthyroidism and ophthalmopathy. On the study more broadly: The authors collected peripheral blood at initial diagnosis, before any treatment.

Germline V gene lookup returns CDR1 WSHSY and CDR2 SAAADI. The CDR3 has 12 residues. V shed 7 bases and J shed 8 bases, with 13 bases lying between them. Study conclusions and caveats: A 13 V-J model separated ophthalmopathy from stable hyperthyroidism.

Stable Graves' hyperthyroidism meant no ophthalmopathy progression within 18 months. The sequence was obtained from a middle-aged woman with Graves' hyperthyroidism. J is TRBJ2-3 and V is TRBV10-2; no clear D. Sequenced sample: blood. CDR3 in DNA: TGCGCCAGCAATACACCAGAAGGTACGCAGTATTTT. The encoded protein is CASNTPEGTQYF.